This T cell receptor beta chain was observed in a study of T cells after yellow fever vaccination. Study summary: Fractions low in cell number were prepared with SMART-Seq v4 Ultra Low Input. Study results and limitations: Subsequent booster samples again held most clones from primary vaccination (96% CD4, roughly 88% CD8). Peaking faster, on day 5 versus 15, the secondary response was nonetheless weaker.

Germline CDR1 is SGHRS and CDR2 is YFSETQ. The V end was cut by 0 bases, the J end by 7 bases, with 10 bases between. The CDR3 is 13 residues long. Template switching with 5'RACE generated the TCR cDNA and added a universal primer site and UMIs. TCRdb ran MiXCR on the 5' RACE reads and lists one entry per CDR3 protein. Seen here are hundreds of thousands of distinct CDR3 sequences, over 15% observed once, and the top ten hold roughly a sixth. Regarding this clonotype: Its matching antigen is unknown.

The specimen comprised PBMCs, sampled before the yellow fever booster vaccination. The chain has TRBV5-1 and TRBJ2-5, with D unclear. This clonotype originated in a man aged 18 to 35 who received the YFV17D yellow fever vaccine. CDR3 amino acids: CASSLGMVGTQYF. In nucleotides, the CDR3 is TGCGCCAGCAGCTTGGGGATGGTGGGGACCCAGTACTTC.